A selection of T cell receptor beta chains follows, all from one sample in a study of blood T cell repertoires in COVID-19. The assay was immunoSEQ multiplex PCR, and TCRdb's table has in-frame clones only and misses some. The repertoire holds some 250,000 clones, with about 90% as singletons. The sequencing input was peripheral blood. These receptors were obtained from a young woman with COVID-19, enrolled during active disease. Both conserved end residues are part of each CDR3. The order of the fields is D gene, V gene, clone size, J gene, CDR3 protein, CDR3 DNA. The D gene is left open where the match is weak. Clone size, where shown, is once, few, many, or a class for clones that have expanded.

-	TRBV3-1/TRBV3-2	-	TRBJ2-7	CASSQSVRVLSYEQYF	TGTGCCAGCAGCCAGTCGGTCAGGGTGTTATCCTACGAGCAGTACTTC
-	TRBV30	-	TRBJ2-7	CAWSLTGRPYEQYF	TGTGCCTGGAGTTTGACAGGACGCCCGTACGAGCAGTACTTC
TRBD2	TRBV6-2/TRBV6-3	-	TRBJ2-2	CASSYPGLAGLLGNTGELFF	TGTGCCAGCAGTTACCCGGGACTAGCGGGGCTATTGGGAAACACCGGGGAGCTGTTTTTT
-	TRBV7-9	-	TRBJ2-6	CASSSSRPGATGANVLTF	TGTGCCAGCAGCTCCTCTCGACCAGGGGCAACTGGGGCCAACGTCCTGACTTTC
-	TRBV10-1	few	TRBJ2-3	CASSGGSTTDTQYF	TGCGCCAGCAGTGGCGGGTCAACCACAGATACGCAGTATTTT
-	TRBV5-6	once	TRBJ1-1	CASSFRGANTEAFF	TGTGCCAGCAGCTTCCGGGGAGCTAACACTGAAGCTTTCTTT
-	TRBV6-5	-	TRBJ2-7	CATQGTDEQYF	TGTGCCACACAGGGTACCGACGAGCAGTACTTC
-	TRBV27	-	TRBJ1-5	CASRGGINQPQHF	TGTGCCAGCAGAGGGGGTATCAATCAGCCCCAGCATTTT
TRBD2	TRBV6-5	-	TRBJ2-1	CASSQLAGGYNEQFF	TGTGCCAGCAGCCAACTAGCGGGGGGCTACAATGAGCAGTTCTTC
-	TRBV27	-	TRBJ1-6	CASSLGEGESYNSPLHF	TGTGCCAGCAGTTTAGGGGAGGGGGAATCCTATAATTCACCCCTCCACTTT
-	TRBV4-1	-	TRBJ2-1	CASSQGLRNNEQFF	TGCGCCAGCAGCCAAGGGTTGCGGAACAATGAGCAGTTCTTC
TRBD1	TRBV6-6	-	TRBJ2-1	CASSTGTGLDEQFF	TGTGCCAGCAGCACCGGGACAGGGCTGGATGAGCAGTTCTTC
-	TRBV10-2	-	TRBJ1-2	CASSEILGAGGDYGYTF	TGCGCCAGCAGTGAAATTTTAGGGGCTGGTGGAGACTATGGCTACACCTTC
TRBD1	TRBV10-2	-	TRBJ2-6	CASSDPGGQGMTF	TGCGCCAGCAGTGATCCGGGGGGACAGGGCATGACTTTC
-	TRBV5-6	-	TRBJ2-7	CASSLELLEQYF	TGTGCCAGCAGCTTGGAACTGTTGGAGCAGTACTTC
-	TRBV3-1/TRBV3-2	-	TRBJ2-1	CASSPHGGSHEQFF	TGTGCCAGCAGCCCTCACGGAGGATCCCATGAGCAGTTCTTC
TRBD2	TRBV5-1	-	TRBJ2-3	CASSSLAGNTDTQYF	TGCGCCAGCAGCTCATTAGCGGGGAACACAGATACGCAGTATTTT
TRBD2	TRBV4-2	-	TRBJ2-7	CASSQNRRGGPYEQYF	TGTGCCAGCAGCCAAAACCGGCGGGGGGGGCCCTACGAGCAGTACTTC
-	TRBV6-5	-	TRBJ1-1	CAIMEGGEAFF	TGTGCCATCATGGAGGGTGGTGAAGCTTTCTTT
TRBD1	TRBV9	-	TRBJ2-7	CASSVGDRGSEQYF	TGTGCCAGCAGCGTAGGCGACAGGGGCTCTGAGCAGTACTTC
-	TRBV27	-	TRBJ1-2	CASSWVGGDGYTF	TGTGCCAGCAGTTGGGTTGGGGGCGATGGCTACACCTTC
TRBD1	TRBV25-1	-	TRBJ2-5	CASTRGQETQYF	TGTGCCAGCACCAGGGGGCAAGAGACCCAGTACTTC
TRBD1	TRBV7-6	-	TRBJ1-1	CASSSGQGTDTEAFF	TGTGCCAGCAGCTCTGGACAGGGTACGGACACTGAAGCTTTCTTT
TRBD2	TRBV19	-	TRBJ2-3	CASSGGALGDTQYF	TGTGCCAGTAGCGGGGGGGCCCTTGGAGATACGCAGTATTTT
-	TRBV28	few	TRBJ1-1	CASSNVVSEAFF	TGTGCCAGCAGTAACGTCGTGAGCGAAGCTTTCTTT
-	TRBV5-6	-	TRBJ1-2	CASSTSISRVDYGYTF	TGTGCCAGCAGCACTTCCATCTCCAGGGTAGACTATGGCTACACCTTC
-	TRBV19	-	TRBJ1-2	CASSIDGTGHYGYTF	TGTGCCAGTAGTATAGATGGCACAGGACACTATGGCTACACCTTC
TRBD1	TRBV13	once	TRBJ2-7	CATRMSRDRGQEQYF	TGTGCCACACGGATGTCCCGGGACAGGGGTCAGGAGCAGTACTTC
-	TRBV6-5	-	TRBJ1-1	CASRRDTEAFF	TGTGCCAGCAGACGCGACACTGAAGCTTTCTTT
-	TRBV28	-	TRBJ2-7	CATTPETGFSHEQYF	TGTGCCACCACTCCAGAGACAGGTTTCTCCCACGAGCAGTACTTC
-	TRBV4-1	-	TRBJ1-5	CASSRLAAEPQHF	TGCGCCAGCAGCCGCCTAGCAGCTGAGCCCCAGCATTTT
TRBD1	TRBV20-1	-	TRBJ1-1	CSASSGTGAEAFF	TGCAGTGCTAGTTCCGGGACAGGGGCTGAAGCTTTCTTT
-	TRBV5-1	-	TRBJ2-2	CASSSSGQNTGELFF	TGCGCCAGCAGCTCATCGGGACAAAACACCGGGGAGCTGTTTTTT
-	TRBV19	once	TRBJ2-5	CASTRALGAQETQYF	TGTGCCAGTACTAGGGCCCTGGGGGCCCAAGAGACCCAGTACTTC
-	TRBV15	-	TRBJ2-7	CATSRPGTSLEQYF	TGTGCCACCAGCAGACCCGGGACTTCTCTCGAGCAGTACTTC
TRBD1	TRBV5-1	-	TRBJ1-2	CASSFTLLRDRDYGYTF	TGCGCCAGCAGCTTCACGCTTCTCCGGGACAGGGACTATGGCTACACCTTC
-	TRBV23-1	-	TRBJ1-1	CASSQSYLRGTEAFF	TGCGCCAGCAGTCAATCTTATTTACGAGGCACTGAAGCTTTCTTT
-	TRBV11-2	few	TRBJ1-2	CASSLGAPLGYTF	TGTGCCAGCAGCTTGGGGGCCCCCCTCGGCTACACCTTC
-	TRBV7-9	-	TRBJ1-3	CASSFSAANTIYF	TGTGCCAGCAGCTTTAGCGCCGCAAACACCATATATTTT
-	TRBV5-1	-	TRBJ1-3	CASSPESSGNTIYF	TGCGCCAGCAGCCCGGAGAGCTCTGGAAACACCATATATTTT
-	TRBV2	-	TRBJ1-5	CASSGNSGNQPQHF	TGTGCCAGCAGTGGGAACAGTGGGAATCAGCCCCAGCATTTT
TRBD2	TRBV30	-	TRBJ2-2	CAWSPDGTTGSGELFF	TGTGCCTGGAGTCCCGACGGGACTACCGGCTCCGGGGAGCTGTTTTTT
-	TRBV3-1/TRBV3-2	-	TRBJ1-2	CASSPPLMSYGYTF	TGTGCCAGCAGCCCCCCCCTGATGAGCTATGGCTACACCTTC
TRBD1	TRBV5-6	-	TRBJ1-2	CASSWTGSGGYGYTF	TGTGCCAGCAGCTGGACAGGGTCCGGGGGCTATGGCTACACCTTC
TRBD2	TRBV5-4	-	TRBJ2-3	CASRYTSGGSTDTQYF	TGTGCCAGCAGGTATACTAGCGGGGGAAGCACAGATACGCAGTATTTT
-	TRBV7-8	-	TRBJ1-6	CASSPLEQAYNSPLHF	TGTGCCAGCAGCCCTTTGGAACAGGCCTATAATTCACCCCTCCACTTT
-	TRBV11-2	-	TRBJ1-6	CASRPLRTYNSPLHF	TGTGCCAGCAGGCCACTGCGAACCTATAATTCACCCCTCCACTTT
-	TRBV6-5	-	TRBJ1-2	CASSYGGEGYTF	TGTGCCAGCAGTTATGGAGGGGAGGGCTACACCTTC
-	TRBV7-9	-	TRBJ1-2	CASSLARGSPNYGYTF	TGTGCCAGCAGCTTAGCCAGGGGCAGTCCCAACTATGGCTACACCTTC
-	TRBV5-4	-	TRBJ2-6	CASSSTRDSGANVLTF	TGTGCCAGCAGCTCAACACGTGACTCTGGGGCCAACGTCCTGACTTTC
-	TRBV3-1/TRBV3-2	-	TRBJ2-1	CASSQRFGQGYNEQFF	TGTGCCAGCAGCCAACGGTTTGGGCAGGGGTACAATGAGCAGTTCTTC
-	TRBV7-6	few	TRBJ2-1	CASSVGQSYNEQFF	TGTGCCAGCAGCGTGGGACAATCCTACAATGAGCAGTTCTTC
-	TRBV6-6	-	TRBJ2-7	CASSPPGRGLGAPTYEQYF	TGTGCCAGCAGTCCGCCGGGCAGGGGATTAGGTGCCCCGACCTACGAGCAGTACTTC
TRBD1	TRBV2	-	TRBJ2-1	CASVGDRGNEQFF	TGTGCCAGCGTTGGGGACAGGGGGAATGAGCAGTTCTTC
TRBD2	TRBV5-1	-	TRBJ2-3	CASNARGFTDTQYF	TGCGCCAGCAATGCGCGGGGGTTCACAGATACGCAGTATTTT
TRBD1	TRBV5-1	-	TRBJ1-1	CASSLDRGNTEAFF	TGCGCCAGCAGCTTGGACAGGGGGAACACTGAAGCTTTCTTT
TRBD1	TRBV6-2/TRBV6-3	-	TRBJ1-3	CASSYEVGDRIGFGNTIYF	TGTGCCAGCAGTTACGAGGTCGGGGACAGAATCGGATTTGGAAACACCATATATTTT
-	TRBV30	-	TRBJ2-7	CAWSTVTYEQYF	TGTGCCTGGAGTACGGTTACCTACGAGCAGTACTTC